This passage covers 10 T cell receptor beta chains from one sample sequenced in a study of blood T cell repertoires in COVID-19. Measured with immunoSEQ multiplex PCR; TCRdb has only the in-frame clones, and not every one. The sample carries roughly 260,000 clones, around 89% recorded once. The specimen sequenced was peripheral blood. These receptors originate from a man aged 55 to 70 who had recovered from COVID-19.

CDR3 amino acids: CASKVTGATDTQYF. The CDR3 DNA is TGTGCCAGCAAGGTAACAGGGGCGACAGATACGCAGTATTTT. V usage is TRBV2 and J usage is TRBJ2-3; 7 bases line up with TRBD1. J lost 3 bases, V lost 7 bases, and 7 bases had no gene match. The CDR3 runs to 14 residues. The germline V gene has CDR1 SNHLY and CDR2 FYNNEI.

The V call is TRBV20-1, the J call TRBJ1-6; D possibly corresponds to TRBD1 (5 bases). In germline, CDR1 is DFQATT, CDR2 SNEGSKA (reference sequence). The CDR3 is 14 residues long. Trimming removed 3 bases from V and 5 bases from J, with 11 bases in between. The CDR3 loop reads CSASAGTHNSPLHF. CDR3 coding DNA: TGCAGTGCTAGTGCCGGGACTCATAATTCACCCCTCCACTTT.

The chain links TRBV7-2 to TRBJ2-1; 11 nucleotides match TRBD2. CDR1 and CDR2 from the germline V gene are SGHTA and FQGNSA. Trimming cost V 5 bases and J 2 bases; bases outside gene matches: 2. The CDR3 length is 15 residues. CDR3 coding DNA: TGTGCCAGCAGCCCTAGCGGGGGGACCTACAATGAGCAGTTCTTC. Encoded protein: CASSPSGGTYNEQFF. Together with reference TRBV7-2 and TRBJ2-1, the CDR3 gives the full variable domain: GAGVSQSPSNKVTEKGKDVELRCDPISGHTALYWYRQSLGQGLEFLIYFQGNSAPDKSGLPSDRFSAERTGGSVSTLTIQRTQQEDSAVYLCASSPSGGTYNEQFFGPGTRLTVL.

The chain combines TRBV6-5 with TRBJ1-2; 9 nucleotides align to TRBD1. After removal of 2 bases from V and 4 bases from J, the junction contained 2 bases not matched to a gene. This CDR3 contains 14 residues. Germline lookup yields CDR1 MNHEY and CDR2 SVGAGI. Written as DNA, the CDR3 is TGTGCCAGCAGTTACGGGGACAGGGCCTATGGCTACACCTTC. It codes for CASSYGDRAYGYTF.

This clone was counted once. The chain carries TRBV2 and TRBJ1-4; a weak D match, TRBD1 (5 bases). The CDR3 is 15 amino acids. Germline lookup yields CDR1 SNHLY and CDR2 FYNNEI. Trimming left V 7 bases short and J 10 bases short, with 22 bases between. The CDR3 region is CASTRGEGIGAKLFF. The CDR3 DNA sequence: TGTGCCAGCACCCGGGGGGAGGGCATCGGGGCAAAACTGTTTTTT.

This clone turned up a few times. The chain couples TRBV15 to TRBJ1-1, with unresolved D. Trimming cost V 0 bases and J 0 bases, with 2 bases left between them. The CDR3 extends over 13 amino acids. CDR1 LNHNV and CDR2 YYDKDF come from the germline V gene (reference sequence). The CDR3 DNA reads as TGTGCCACCAGCAGAGACTTGAACACTGAAGCTTTCTTT. This encodes CATSRDLNTEAFF. The full variable domain, completed using reference TRBV15 and TRBJ1-1, is DAMVIQNPRYQVTQFGKPVTLSCSQTLNHNVMYWYQQKSSQAPKLLFHYYDKDFNNEADTPDNFQSRRPNTSFCFLDIRSPGLGDTAMYLCATSRDLNTEAFFGQGTRLTVV.

V and J are TRBV28 and TRBJ1-2; a weak D match, TRBD1 (6 bases). Trimming removed 5 bases from V and 4 bases from J, with 14 bases in between. The CDR3 extends over 14 amino acids. Germline assignment: CDR1 MDHEN and CDR2 SYDVKM. The CDR3 DNA reads as TGTGCCAGCAGTGAACAGGGAGTTTCCTATGGCTACACCTTC. Translated: CASSEQGVSYGYTF.

This rearrangement joins TRBV6-6 to TRBJ2-4, with TRBD1 as a possible D gene (6 bases). CDR1 and CDR2 (germline): MNHNY, SVGAGI (reference sequence). Trimming stripped 5 bases from V and 2 bases from J, with 10 bases between. The CDR3 sequence is 14 residues long. The CDR3 DNA reads as TGTGCCAGCAGTCTGACAGGAACCAAAAACATTCAGTACTTC. Its protein product is CASSLTGTKNIQYF.

The J gene is TRBJ2-2, the V gene TRBV5-1; the match to TRBD1 covers 12 bases. The length of the CDR3 is 17 residues. Looked up from germline, CDR1 is SGHRS and CDR2 is YFSETQ. After removal of 3 bases from V and 5 bases from J, the junction contained 8 bases not matched to a gene. In DNA form, the CDR3 reads TGCGCCAGCAGCTCCCGGGACAGGGGGCGATGGACCGGGGAGCTGTTTTTT. It translates to CASSSRDRGRWTGELFF.

The V and J genes are TRBV6-6 and TRBJ2-3, with 11 bases lining up with TRBD2. This CDR3 comprises 16 residues. Trimming cost V 6 bases and J 1 base; bases outside gene matches: 6. Germline V gives CDR1 MNHNY, CDR2 SVGAGI (reference sequence). CDR3 DNA: TGTGCCAGCAGCAGCCCGACTAGCGGGGGCACAGATACGCAGTATTTT. It codes for CASSSPTSGGTDTQYF.